This entry is about one T cell receptor beta chain. Starting material for each TCR library was roughly 3,300 ng of total RNA. UMIs with a 6-nucleotide sample barcode were added by template switching. TCRalpha and TCRbeta cDNA went through nested PCRs of approximately 17 and 9 cycles, two in total. TCRdb reprocessed the 5' RACE reads and stores each CDR3 protein as one record, lacking DNA. Its table records some 330,000 distinct CDR3 sequences. This record comes from a study of monozygotic twins with inflammatory bowel disease. The CDR3 sequence is 15 residues long. Per the germline V gene, CDR1 is DFQATT and CDR2 is SNEGSKA (reference sequence).

The sequence was obtained from a human donor with ulcerative colitis or Crohn's disease, or a healthy co-twin of an affected twin (not recorded which). Sequenced sample: blood. This chain links TRBV20-1 with TRBJ1-3; TCRdb's D gene call, TRBD1, goes unchecked for lack of DNA. The CDR3 here is CSAAPDRRAGNTIYF.